This TCR beta chain was recovered during a study of cytomegalovirus exposure and HLA in healthy donors. Remarks on this clone: The target antigen is unknown.

Vbeta (60) and Jbeta (13) primers were used in the PCR. The protocol was immunoSEQ multiplex PCR, while the TCRdb copy is restricted to in-frame clones and leaves out a portion. The repertoire holds some 130,000 clones, with 75% to 85% as singletons. CDR1 is MDHEN and CDR2 is SYDVKM in the germline V gene. V shed 4 bases and J shed 7 bases, with 20 bases lying between them. This CDR3 region has 15 residues. Study results and limitations: Prior analysis indicated that the majority of TCR beta V segments exhibited productivity approximately 90% or approximately 30% of the time.

The sequenced material came from PBMCs. The TCR sequence derives from a male donor in good health and CMV-seronegative. The J gene is TRBJ2-7, the V gene TRBV28, with D perhaps matching TRBD1 (6 bases). CDR3 coding DNA: TGTGCCAGCAGTTGGGCGATAGGTGCTCAGGGGGAGCAGTACTTC. It encodes CASSWAIGAQGEQYF. The full variable domain, in which reference TRBV28 and TRBJ2-7 provide the parts outside the CDR3, is DVKVTQSSRYLVKRTGEKVFLECVQDMDHENMFWYRQDPGLGLRLIYFSYDVKMKEKGDIPEGYSVSREKKERFSLILESASTNQTSMYLCASSWAIGAQGEQYFGPGTRLTVT.